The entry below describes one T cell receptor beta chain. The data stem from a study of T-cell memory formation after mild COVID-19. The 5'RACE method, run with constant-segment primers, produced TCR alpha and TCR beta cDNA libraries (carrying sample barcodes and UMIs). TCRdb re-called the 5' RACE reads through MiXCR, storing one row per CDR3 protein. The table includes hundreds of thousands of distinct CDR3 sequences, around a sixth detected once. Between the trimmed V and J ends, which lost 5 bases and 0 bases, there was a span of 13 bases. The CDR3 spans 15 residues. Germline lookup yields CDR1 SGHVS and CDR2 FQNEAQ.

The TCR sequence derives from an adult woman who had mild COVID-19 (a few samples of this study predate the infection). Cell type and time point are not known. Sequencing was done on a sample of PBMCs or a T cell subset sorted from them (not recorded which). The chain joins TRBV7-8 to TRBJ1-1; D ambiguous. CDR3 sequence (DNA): TGTGCCAGCAGCCCCTGGACTAGTCTGAACACTGAAGCTTTCTTT. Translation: CASSPWTSLNTEAFF.